This entry features one T cell receptor beta chain sequence. Sorted-subset replicate PCR reactions contained roughly 200 ng DNA, corresponding to tens of thousands of T cell genomes. TCRdb keeps only in-frame clones here, not all; method: immunoSEQ multiplex PCR. The sample has some 1 million clones, roughly 70% seen once. The sample comes from a study of shared clonotypes between healthy human individuals. CDR1 is SGHRS, CDR2 YFSETQ, per germline. The trim removed 0 bases at V and 8 bases at J, leaving 3 bases unmatched. This CDR3 region has 13 residues. What was sequenced was memory CD4+ T cells sorted from blood. Subset denoted: CD45RA-negative fraction. The gene calls are TRBV5-1 and TRBJ1-2; the match to TRBD1 covers 8 bases. This clonotype originated in a man between 18 and 35 years old in good health. Written as DNA, the CDR3 is TGCGCCAGCAGCTTGGAGGACAGGGAAGGCTACACCTTC. It is translated as CASSLEDREGYTF.